One sample yielded the 9 T cell receptor beta chains listed below, sequenced in a study of response to subunit inactivated influenza vaccine. TCRdb ran MiXCR on the RT-PCR reads and lists one entry per CDR3 protein. The table shows about 700,000 distinct CDR3 sequences, with 15% to 17% occurring only once. The input for sequencing was PBMCs from blood, taken 11 to 12 days after vaccination. These receptors were obtained from a man aged 45-65 years who received an inactivated influenza vaccine.

The rearrangement uses TRBV18 and TRBJ2-3; 9 nucleotides align to TRBD2. The CDR3 extends over 17 amino acids. With V trimmed by 3 bases and J by 1 base, 8 bases remained unmatched. Germline assignment: CDR1 KGHSH and CDR2 LQKENI. As DNA, the CDR3 is TGTGCCAGCTCACCCCCCAGCGGGGGGCCCCGCACAGATACGCAGTATTTT. It translates to CASSPPSGGPRTDTQYF.

The chain uses TRBV3-1 and TRBJ2-2, with D perhaps matching TRBD1 (6 bases). This CDR3 has 17 residues. Germline lookup yields CDR1 LGHDT and CDR2 YNNKEL (reference sequence). V was cut by 1 base and J by 1 base, with 13 bases left in between. This CDR3 reads CASSQASTGRNTGELFF. The CDR3, as DNA: TGTGCCAGCAGCCAAGCCTCAACAGGGAGGAACACCGGGGAGCTGTTTTTT.

This chain uses TRBV5-1 with TRBJ2-1; 10 nucleotides match TRBD2. The V segment lost 0 bases and the J segment 6 bases; nucleotides outside the gene matches: 6. From germline, CDR1 is SGHRS and CDR2 YFSETQ. The CDR3 spans 16 residues. CDR3 in amino acids: CASSLAGTSAFNEQFF. DNA of the CDR3: TGCGCCAGCAGCTTGGCCGGGACTAGCGCTTTCAATGAGCAGTTCTTC.

The chain joins TRBV5-1 to TRBJ1-2, with 8 bases that match TRBD1. This CDR3 has 14 amino acids. Germline trimming cut 6 bases from V and 10 bases from J; bases unmatched to any gene: 14. Germline V gives CDR1 SGHRS, CDR2 YFSETQ. The CDR3 coding sequence is TGCGCCAGCAACCCCGACGGACAGGGAGCATCCTACACCTTC. This sequence encodes CASNPDGQGASYTF.

The chain joins TRBV7-2 to TRBJ1-5; D perhaps matches TRBD1 (5 bases). Germline V lookup: CDR1 SGHTA, CDR2 FQGNSA. This CDR3 is built from 15 residues. V lost 5 bases and J 0 bases, leaving 11 bases between the germline ends. The CDR3 loop is CASSQGVYSNQPQHF. In DNA form, the CDR3 reads TGTGCCAGCAGCCAGGGAGTTTATAGCAATCAGCCCCAGCATTTT.

This clonotype was picked up a small number of times. The chain is built from TRBV20-1 and TRBJ2-7; perhaps D is TRBD1 or TRBD2 (7 bases each). Germline lookup yields CDR1 DFQATT and CDR2 SNEGSKA (reference sequence). This CDR3 is 13 amino acids long. V gave up 5 bases and J gave up 6 bases, with 17 bases separating them. The CDR3 protein is CSAPQGGTGEQYF. DNA of the CDR3: TGCAGTGCTCCCCAGGGGGGGACGGGCGAGCAGTACTTC.

The V gene is TRBV25-1, the J gene TRBJ2-7; perhaps D is TRBD1 or TRBD2 (5 bases each). Germline V lookup: CDR1 MGHDK, CDR2 SYGVNS. Trimming left V 2 bases short and J 6 bases short, with 14 bases between. This CDR3 is built from 14 residues. CDR3 nucleotide sequence: TGTGCCAGCAGTGAAGGGTGGGACCCGGCCGAGCAGTACTTC. Translated: CASSEGWDPAEQYF.

The V call is TRBV10-3, the J call TRBJ1-6; D is uncertain. This CDR3 is built from 14 residues. The V end lost 2 bases, the J end lost 5 bases, and 7 bases lay between the germline ends. Looked up from germline, CDR1 is ENHRY and CDR2 is SYGVKD. The CDR3 sequence is CAISEARDNSPLHF. CDR3 DNA: TGTGCCATCAGTGAGGCCCGGGATAATTCACCCCTCCACTTT.

This clonotype was counted between two and nine times. CDR3 nucleotide sequence: TGCAGTGCCCAGGGGGGGGTCAACTCTGAAGCTTTCTTT. It yields the protein CSAQGGVNSEAFF. The chain employs TRBV20-1 and TRBJ1-1, with 7 nucleotides matching TRBD1. Germline CDR1 DFQATT, CDR2 SNEGSKA (reference sequence). J gave up 6 bases and V 6 bases, and 10 bases lay outside the gene matches. CDR3 length: 13 amino acids.